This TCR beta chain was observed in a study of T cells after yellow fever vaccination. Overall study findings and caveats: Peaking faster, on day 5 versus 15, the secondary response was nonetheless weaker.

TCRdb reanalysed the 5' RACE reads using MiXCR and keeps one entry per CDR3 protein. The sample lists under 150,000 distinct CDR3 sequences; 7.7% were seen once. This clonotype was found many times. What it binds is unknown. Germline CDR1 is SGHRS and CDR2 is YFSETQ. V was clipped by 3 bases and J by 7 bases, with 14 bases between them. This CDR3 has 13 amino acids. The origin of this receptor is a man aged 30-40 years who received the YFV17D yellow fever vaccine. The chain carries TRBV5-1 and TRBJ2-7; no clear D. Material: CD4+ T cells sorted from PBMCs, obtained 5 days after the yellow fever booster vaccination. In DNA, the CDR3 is TGCGCCAGCAGCTCAGGCGGACCTAGGGAGCAGTACTTC. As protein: CASSSGGPREQYF.